This record covers a single T cell receptor (beta chain). What it binds is not known. The data were obtained in a study of T cell repertoires and HLA-DP antigens. The wider study: Average DNA input: around 220 ng for CD137+CD4+ sorts, around 1,200 ng pre-culture.

The PCR primers covered 54 TRBV and 13 TRBJ segments. The table came from immunoSEQ multiplex PCR; TCRdb's copy has only in-frame clones and leaves some out. The sample records 65,000 to 95,000 clones, 80% being singletons. Negative selection yielded untouched CD4+ T cells of average about 98% purity. Trimming took off 3 bases at V and 10 bases at J, with 10 bases between the two ends. The CDR3 is made up of 12 amino acids. In germline, CDR1 is SGHTA, CDR2 FQGNSA. The specimen was CD4+ T cells from PBMCs. The rearrangement joins TRBV7-2 to TRBJ2-1; D uncertain. The sequence derives from a man in his fifties or sixties in good health and CMV-seronegative. CDR3 amino acids: CASSLTRLEQFF. The DNA of the CDR3 is TGTGCCAGCAGCTTGACCCGACTGGAGCAGTTCTTC.